These T cell receptor beta chains were read from a single sample in a study of STAT5B mutations in CD4+ large granular lymphocyte leukemia. Here immunoSEQ multiplex PCR was the method, and the copy in TCRdb shows in-frame clones only, minus some. The repertoire holds tens of thousands of clones, around 82% seen once, with 0.35% in the top ten. Sequencing was performed on CD4+ T cells from blood buffy coats. These receptors were obtained from a human donor in good health. The CDR3 runs from the conserved cysteine through the conserved F or W. A D gene is named only where the DNA matches it firmly. Size is omitted from some rows. Given values are once, few, many or a class for expanded clones.

cdr3_aa	cdr3_nt	clone_size	d_call	j_call	v_call
CASSHGDSNQPQHF	TGTGCCAGCAGCCACGGGGACAGTAATCAGCCCCAGCATTTT	-	TRBD1	TRBJ1-5	TRBV27
CASTSPGLADPYEQYF	TGCGCCAGCACCTCACCGGGACTAGCGGACCCCTACGAGCAGTACTTC	-	TRBD2	TRBJ2-7	TRBV10-2
CASSLTGTGPGETQYF	TGTGCCAGCAGCTTAACCGGGACAGGGCCGGGAGAGACCCAGTACTTC	-	TRBD1	TRBJ2-5	TRBV7-3
CASSHWDRGGGNTIYF	TGTGCCAGCAGCCATTGGGACAGGGGAGGCGGAAACACCATATATTTT	-	TRBD1	TRBJ1-3	TRBV14
CASSLQQTHPDTQYF	TGCGCCAGCAGCTTGCAGCAAACCCATCCAGATACGCAGTATTTT	-	-	TRBJ2-3	TRBV5-1
CASSLDSGSNEQFF	TGTGCCAGCAGCTTGGACTCGGGAAGTAATGAGCAGTTCTTC	-	-	TRBJ2-1	TRBV5-4
CASLKGTYEQYF	TGTGCCAGCTTAAAAGGAACGTACGAGCAGTACTTC	-	-	TRBJ2-7	TRBV2
CASSPGLAESLAKNIQYF	TGTGCCAGCAGCCCGGGACTAGCGGAGAGTCTAGCCAAAAACATTCAGTACTTC	few	TRBD2	TRBJ2-4	TRBV7-8
CASSYDRDRTDTQYF	TGTGCCAGCAGCTACGACAGGGACCGCACAGATACGCAGTATTTT	once	TRBD1	TRBJ2-3	TRBV7-3
CASSLNQGAISYGYTF	TGTGCCAGCAGCCTGAATCAGGGGGCGATTAGCTATGGCTACACCTTC	-	TRBD1	TRBJ1-2	TRBV5-6
CSVLFGLPAHSPLHF	TGCAGCGTTCTTTTTGGCCTCCCGGCGCATTCACCCCTCCACTTT	-	-	TRBJ1-6	TRBV29-1
CASSLAGGPETQYF	TGTGCCAGCAGCTTAGCGGGGGGGCCTGAGACCCAGTACTTC	-	-	TRBJ2-5	TRBV11-1
CASSPQVTGELFF	TGTGCCAGCAGCCCTCAAGTCACCGGGGAGCTGTTTTTT	-	-	TRBJ2-2	TRBV7-6
CAWTQHGGQGQYF	TGTGCCTGGACTCAGCACGGGGGGCAAGGGCAGTACTTC	-	-	TRBJ2-7	TRBV30
CASSAPLAGSSYEQYF	TGTGCCAGCAGCGCACCACTAGCGGGAAGCTCCTACGAGCAGTACTTC	-	TRBD2	TRBJ2-7	TRBV9
CASSFGGASSYNEQFF	TGTGCCAGCAGCTTTGGGGGGGCAAGCTCCTACAATGAGCAGTTCTTC	-	-	TRBJ2-1	TRBV5-4
CASSQAKGTGTGSYEQYF	TGTGCCAGCAGCCAAGCAAAGGGAACCGGGACAGGGTCCTACGAGCAGTACTTC	-	TRBD1	TRBJ2-7	TRBV4-2
CASSGSAYEQYF	TGTGCCAGCAGTGGAAGTGCCTACGAGCAGTACTTC	-	-	TRBJ2-7	TRBV2
CASSLFSGNTIYF	TGTGCCAGCAGCTTATTTTCCGGGAACACCATATATTTT	-	-	TRBJ1-3	TRBV11-2
CASSQAATGANVLTF	TGTGCCAGCAGCCAGGCCGCGACTGGGGCCAACGTCCTGACTTTC	-	-	TRBJ2-6	TRBV6-6
CASTPDRGRQETQYF	TGTGCCAGCACACCCGACAGGGGGCGACAAGAGACCCAGTACTTC	-	TRBD1	TRBJ2-5	TRBV6-5
CASSQGGETYNEQFF	TGTGCCAGCAGCCAAGGGGGTGAGACCTACAATGAGCAGTTCTTC	-	-	TRBJ2-1	TRBV4-2
CASSLSGTVNTGELFF	TGTGCCAGCAGTTTGTCCGGGACGGTGAACACCGGGGAGCTGTTTTTT	-	-	TRBJ2-2	TRBV27
CASSLAGWQVAFF	TGTGCCAGCAGCTTGGCGGGGTGGCAGGTGGCTTTCTTT	-	-	TRBJ1-1	TRBV5-4
CASSPPGLAAYEQYF	TGTGCCAGCAGCCCTCCGGGACTAGCGGCATACGAGCAGTACTTC	-	TRBD2	TRBJ2-7	TRBV11-2
CASSVGVASDTQYF	TGTGCCAGCAGCGTAGGCGTCGCGTCAGATACGCAGTATTTT	-	-	TRBJ2-3	TRBV9
CASSSPLRRAGLVGYTF	TGTGCCAGTAGTAGCCCTCTCCGTCGGGCAGGGCTCGTTGGCTACACCTTC	few	-	TRBJ1-2	TRBV19
CASSPGQGLPYEQYF	TGTGCCAGCTCACCCGGACAGGGGCTTCCTTACGAGCAGTACTTC	-	TRBD1	TRBJ2-7	TRBV18
CASSGPGTPLYNEQFF	TGTGCCAGCAGTGGGCCCGGGACTCCCCTTTACAATGAGCAGTTCTTC	-	-	TRBJ2-1	TRBV6-1
CASSVGGYNQPQHF	TGTGCCAGCAGCGTTGGGGGGTACAATCAGCCCCAGCATTTT	few	-	TRBJ1-5	TRBV9
CASSVQGTSYGYTF	TGTGCCAGCAGTGTTCAGGGGACTAGCTATGGCTACACCTTC	-	-	TRBJ1-2	TRBV2
CASSPWTQSSYEQYF	TGTGCCAGCAGTCCATGGACCCAGAGCTCCTACGAGCAGTACTTC	-	-	TRBJ2-7	TRBV27
CASSTNNLNLDRGSFYEQYF	TGTGCCAGCAGCACCAACAACCTTAACCTCGACAGGGGTTCCTTCTACGAGCAGTACTTC	-	-	TRBJ2-7	TRBV21-1
CASSDPGRSNYGYTF	TGTGCCAGCAGTGACCCGGGACGGTCGAACTATGGCTACACCTTC	once	-	TRBJ1-2	TRBV6-6
CASSSSPGTGNTIYF	TGTGCCAGCAGCTCCAGTCCCGGGACAGGAAACACCATATATTTT	-	-	TRBJ1-3	TRBV6-5
CASTRQYF	TGCGCCAGCACGAGACAGTACTTC	-	-	TRBJ2-7	TRBV10-1
CASSLAPAGGYNEQFF	TGTGCCAGCAGCTTAGCACCAGCGGGAGGGTACAATGAGCAGTTCTTC	-	TRBD2	TRBJ2-1	TRBV11-2
CAISGQQNYGYTF	TGTGCCATCAGTGGACAGCAAAACTATGGCTACACCTTC	few	-	TRBJ1-2	TRBV10-3
CSGSGTGLIEQYF	TGCAGCGGATCGGGGACAGGATTAATCGAGCAGTACTTC	-	TRBD1	TRBJ2-7	TRBV29-1
CASSASLRDRNTEAFF	TGTGCCAGCAGCGCCTCTCTCAGGGACAGGAACACTGAAGCTTTCTTT	-	TRBD1	TRBJ1-1	TRBV9
CASSERVGSSYEQYF	TGTGCCAGCAGTGAACGAGTAGGGAGCTCCTACGAGCAGTACTTC	-	-	TRBJ2-7	TRBV6-1
CAWSGGGGTEAFF	TGTGCCTGGAGTGGGGGCGGGGGAACTGAAGCTTTCTTT	few	-	TRBJ1-1	TRBV30
CASSPPQTNNSPLHF	TGTGCCAGCAGTCCCCCCCAAACTAATAATTCACCCCTCCACTTT	-	-	TRBJ1-6	TRBV28
CASSLNPGLANSNTGELFF	TGTGCCAGCAGCTTAAACCCAGGACTAGCAAATTCGAACACCGGGGAGCTGTTTTTT	-	TRBD2	TRBJ2-2	TRBV7-3
CASSPGGGVRYTF	TGTGCCAGTAGCCCCGGTGGAGGGGTTCGGTACACCTTC	-	-	TRBJ1-2	TRBV19
CASSLAARGALEQYF	TGTGCCAGCAGCTTAGCCGCACGGGGGGCCTTGGAGCAGTACTTC	-	-	TRBJ2-7	TRBV7-2
CASREPGQGEQYF	TGCGCCAGCAGGGAACCCGGGCAGGGCGAGCAGTACTTC	-	-	TRBJ2-7	TRBV5-1
CASSLRKTDNSPLHF	TGCGCCAGCAGCTTGAGGAAGACAGATAATTCACCCCTCCACTTT	-	-	TRBJ1-6	TRBV5-1
CASSLGQKNTEAFF	TGTGCCAGTAGTCTAGGACAGAAAAACACTGAAGCTTTCTTT	once	-	TRBJ1-1	TRBV19
CASSSAYGGGTGELFF	TGTGCCAGCAGCTCTGCTTACGGGGGGGGGACCGGGGAGCTGTTTTTT	-	TRBD2	TRBJ2-2	TRBV5-6
CASSFGRISYEQYF	TGTGCCAGCAGCTTCGGACGGATTTCCTACGAGCAGTACTTC	-	-	TRBJ2-7	TRBV11-3
CSVLLAALYNEQFF	TGCAGCGTCTTACTAGCGGCATTATACAATGAGCAGTTCTTC	-	TRBD2	TRBJ2-1	TRBV29-1
CASSLGGGRLEQYF	TGCGCCAGCAGCTTGGGGGGGGGCCGGCTCGAGCAGTACTTC	-	-	TRBJ2-7	TRBV5-1
CASSSPGGPYGYTF	TGTGCCAGCAGTTCTCCAGGGGGCCCCTATGGCTACACCTTC	once	TRBD1	TRBJ1-2	TRBV28
CASSETLTGTNEKLFF	TGTGCCAGCAGTGAAACGCTGACAGGGACAAATGAAAAACTGTTTTTT	-	TRBD1	TRBJ1-4	TRBV6-1
CASGGTANFGEQYF	TGTGCCAGCGGTGGGACGGCGAATTTCGGGGAGCAGTACTTC	-	-	TRBJ2-7	TRBV28
CASSPRGAGNQPQHF	TGTGCCAGCAGCCCACGGGGGGCAGGGAATCAGCCCCAGCATTTT	-	-	TRBJ1-5	TRBV6-5
CASSGQGPNEKLFF	TGTGCCAGCAGTGGGCAGGGGCCTAATGAAAAACTGTTTTTT	-	-	TRBJ1-4	TRBV2
CASSYWLAGSETQYF	TGTGCCAGCAGTTACTGGCTAGCGGGAAGTGAGACCCAGTACTTC	-	TRBD2	TRBJ2-5	TRBV6-7